One and the same sample provided the 30 T cell receptor beta chains below, sequenced in a study of beta chain features in type 1 diabetes. Expressed TCRB transcripts got sequenced, as all isolated RNA was reverse transcribed. Assay: immunoSEQ multiplex PCR; the TCRdb copy retains only in-frame clones and omits some. Among 810,000 or so clones listed, roughly a sixth were seen once. Input material: naive CD4+ T cells from blood. These TCRs come from a woman aged 18-35 years in good health.

This clone was detected a few times. The chain links TRBV5-1 to TRBJ2-2; 12 positions match TRBD2. The CDR3 loop spans 16 amino acids. The ends lost 3 bases at V and 3 bases at J; junction bases unmatched: 3. CDR1 is SGHRS, CDR2 YFSETQ, per germline. Here the CDR3 reads CASSYGLAGYTGELFF. CDR3 DNA: TGCGCCAGCAGCTACGGACTAGCGGGATACACCGGGGAGCTGTTTTTT.

This clone has just a few counts. The chain joins TRBV19 to TRBJ2-7; 12 bases are a match to TRBD2. Germline CDR1 reads LNHDA; CDR2 reads SQIVND (reference sequence). The CDR3 is 16 amino acids. Trimming cost V 5 bases and J 6 bases; bases outside gene matches: 11. The CDR3 region is CASSARLAGVPLEQYF. In nucleotides, the CDR3 is TGTGCCAGTAGTGCGCGACTAGCGGGGGTTCCCCTCGAGCAGTACTTC. The complete variable domain, with remaining parts taken from reference TRBV19 and TRBJ2-7, reads DGGITQSPKYLFRKEGQNVTLSCEQNLNHDAMYWYRQDPGQGLRLIYYSQIVNDFQKGDIAEGYSVSREKKESFPLTVTSAQKNPTAFYLCASSARLAGVPLEQYFGPGTRLTVT.

The rearrangement uses TRBV7-9 and TRBJ2-5, with no clear D. Looked up from germline, CDR1 is SEHNR and CDR2 is FQNEAQ (reference sequence). The germline V and J ends were trimmed by 0 bases and 6 bases, with 5 bases remaining between them. The CDR3 consists of 12 residues. CDR3 residues: CASSLASKTQYF. The CDR3 DNA sequence: TGTGCCAGCAGCTTAGCCAGTAAGACCCAGTACTTC. Looking up the rest from reference TRBV7-9 and TRBJ2-5 gives the full variable domain: DTGVSQNPRHKITKRGQNVTFRCDPISEHNRLYWYRQTLGQGPEFLTYFQNEAQLEKSRLLSDRFSAERPKGSFSTLEIQRTEQGDSAMYLCASSLASKTQYFGPGTRLLVL.

The chain uses TRBV7-9 and TRBJ2-5; 10 nucleotides line up with TRBD1. The CDR3 contains 15 residues. The germline gives CDR1 SEHNR, CDR2 FQNEAQ (reference sequence). V gave up 7 bases and J gave up 0 bases; unmatched junction bases: 5. CDR3 DNA: TGTGCCAGCATTAGGACAGGGGGGAACCAAGAGACCCAGTACTTC. Encoded protein: CASIRTGGNQETQYF.

This chain joins TRBV28 and TRBJ2-3; no reliable D call. Between the trimmed V and J ends, which lost 3 bases and 4 bases, there was a span of 8 bases. CDR3 length equals 13 residues. Germline CDR1 is MDHEN and CDR2 is SYDVKM. The CDR3 loop reads CASSFSVSDTQYF. The CDR3 DNA is TGTGCCAGCAGTTTTTCCGTTTCAGATACGCAGTATTTT.

This chain uses TRBV6-1 with TRBJ2-2; D perhaps matches TRBD1 (5 bases). V was clipped by 8 bases and J by 0 bases, with 10 bases between them. The CDR3 runs to 14 residues. Per germline, CDR1 MNHNS and CDR2 SASEGT. DNA for the CDR3: TGTGCCAGCGGCCAGGGCGCGAACACCGGGGAGCTGTTTTTT. Amino acids: CASGQGANTGELFF.

This clone has a handful of counts. V and J are TRBV4-3 and TRBJ2-4; D gene uncertain. The CDR3 is 14 residues long. The V gene's germline CDR1 is LGHNA and CDR2 YSLEER. Trimming removed 4 bases from V and 5 bases from J, with 12 bases in between. The CDR3, as DNA: TGCGCCAGCAGCCGACGCCCGGGCGAAAACATTCAGTACTTC. Encoded protein: CASSRRPGENIQYF.

The chain uses TRBV6-5 and TRBJ2-7, with D uncertain. CDR1 MNHEY and CDR2 SVGAGI come from the germline V gene. V gave up 0 bases and J gave up 5 bases, with 11 bases separating them. The CDR3 runs to 14 residues. CDR3 coding DNA: TGTGCCAGCAGTTACTCGAGGTATTGGGACGAGCAGTACTTC. It is translated as CASSYSRYWDEQYF.

The V and J genes are TRBV5-1 and TRBJ2-7, with 9 bases fitting TRBD2. Germline V CDR1 and CDR2: SGHRS, YFSETQ. This CDR3 is built from 18 residues. The ends lost 0 bases at V and 2 bases at J; junction bases unmatched: 12. The CDR3 is CASSLGREGPIRTYEQYF. The CDR3 DNA sequence: TGCGCCAGCAGCTTGGGGCGGGAGGGTCCCATTCGAACCTACGAGCAGTACTTC.

This clone was seen just once. The V gene is TRBV5-1, the J gene TRBJ2-5; D ambiguous. The end of the DNA fits TRBJ2-7 better, so the J call may be wrong. Per germline, CDR1 SGHRS and CDR2 YFSETQ. This CDR3 comprises 14 residues. CDR3 in amino acids: CASSLLPGPYEQYF. The CDR3, as DNA: TGCGCCAGCAGCTTGCTCCCTGGGCCCTACGAGCAGTACTTC.

The chain carries TRBV15 and TRBJ2-5; D is undetermined. This CDR3 has 14 amino acids. CDR1 and CDR2 (germline): LNHNV, YYDKDF (reference sequence). Trimming took off 1 base at V and 5 bases at J, with 11 bases between the two ends. CDR3 bases: TGTGCCACCAGCAGAGTAATAGTGCCGGAGACCCAGTACTTC. It is translated as CATSRVIVPETQYF. The entire variable domain, with the rest obtained from reference TRBV15 and TRBJ2-5, is as follows: DAMVIQNPRYQVTQFGKPVTLSCSQTLNHNVMYWYQQKSSQAPKLLFHYYDKDFNNEADTPDNFQSRRPNTSFCFLDIRSPGLGDTAMYLCATSRVIVPETQYFGPGTRLLVL.

This rearrangement joins TRBV19 to TRBJ2-7; TRBD2 matches at 14 bases. CDR3 length: 15 residues. Per the germline V gene, CDR1 is LNHDA and CDR2 is SQIVND (reference sequence). Trimming removed 6 bases from V and 7 bases from J; junction bases left unmatched: 8. The CDR3 region is CASREKGLAGAEQYF. The CDR3 DNA sequence: TGTGCCAGTAGGGAAAAGGGACTAGCGGGAGCTGAGCAGTACTTC. Based on the CDR3 plus reference TRBV19 and TRBJ2-7, the full variable domain is DGGITQSPKYLFRKEGQNVTLSCEQNLNHDAMYWYRQDPGQGLRLIYYSQIVNDFQKGDIAEGYSVSREKKESFPLTVTSAQKNPTAFYLCASREKGLAGAEQYFGPGTRLTVT.

V usage is TRBV28 and J usage is TRBJ2-2, with no clear D. The V gene's germline CDR1 is MDHEN and CDR2 SYDVKM. The CDR3 is 16 residues long. V was cut by 4 bases and J by 5 bases, with 17 bases left in between. CDR3 DNA sequence: TGTGCCAGCAGTTCGCTAAGTGTGGTCAGGACCGGGGAGCTGTTTTTT. It codes for CASSSLSVVRTGELFF.

This clone was recorded a few times. The V gene is TRBV7-2, the J gene TRBJ2-1, with D tentatively TRBD2 (6 bases). Germline CDR1 reads SGHTA; CDR2 reads FQGNSA. V lost 1 base to trimming and J lost 5 bases, with 9 bases between them. The CDR3 is 14 amino acids. CDR3 sequence reads: CASSLGTTHNEQFF. The CDR3 DNA reads TGTGCCAGCAGCTTAGGGACTACACACAATGAGCAGTTCTTC.

This clone was recorded a few times. The chain couples TRBV28 to TRBJ2-3; D is ambiguous. The germline V and J ends were trimmed by 5 bases and 1 base, with 10 bases remaining between them. Per the germline V gene, CDR1 is MDHEN and CDR2 is SYDVKM. This CDR3 is built from 14 residues. CDR3 residues: CASSIESGTDTQYF. For the CDR3, the DNA is TGTGCCAGCAGTATCGAGTCTGGCACAGATACGCAGTATTTT.

This rearrangement joins TRBV5-1 to TRBJ2-1; perhaps TRBD1 as D (6 bases). CDR3 length: 15 residues. V was shortened by 3 bases and J by 1 base, with 11 bases between the two germline ends. The germline V gene encodes CDR1 SGHRS and CDR2 YFSETQ. CDR3 loop: CASSYEQGSYNEQFF. The CDR3 DNA follows: TGCGCCAGCAGCTATGAGCAGGGGTCCTACAATGAGCAGTTCTTC. Combining the CDR3 with reference TRBV5-1 and TRBJ2-1 gives the whole variable domain KAGVTQTPRYLIKTRGQQVTLSCSPISGHRSVSWYQQTPGQGLQFLFEYFSETQRNKGNFPGRFSGRQFSNSRSEMNVSTLELGDSALYLCASSYEQGSYNEQFFGPGTRLTVL.

This clone was seen a handful of times. CDR3 protein: CASSLVGLAGNNEQFF. The CDR3 region has the DNA TGTGCCAGCAGCTTAGTGGGACTAGCGGGAAACAATGAGCAGTTCTTC. J is TRBJ2-1 and V is TRBV7-3; 13 nucleotides line up with TRBD2. Germline CDR1 is SGHTA and CDR2 is FQGTGA. After removal of 2 bases from V and 5 bases from J, the junction contained 3 bases not matched to a gene. This CDR3 region has 16 residues.

The chain couples TRBV18 to TRBJ1-1; no reliable D call. Trimming shortened V by 6 bases and J by 3 bases, and 11 bases separated the two germline ends. This CDR3 region has 13 residues. The germline gives CDR1 KGHSH, CDR2 LQKENI. The CDR3 nucleotides are TGTGCCAGCTCTACAATAGCGGACACTGAAGCTTTCTTT. It encodes CASSTIADTEAFF.

This clone was counted a few times. The CDR3 region is CASSPRLAGVSEQFF. The DNA for the CDR3 is TGTGCCAGCTCACCGAGACTAGCGGGAGTCAGTGAGCAGTTCTTC. J is TRBJ2-1 and V is TRBV18, with TRBD2 matching over 12 bases. This CDR3 region has 15 residues. The J segment lost 9 bases and the V segment lost 3 bases, leaving 6 bases of the junction unmatched. Looked up from germline, CDR1 is KGHSH and CDR2 is LQKENI.

This clone was seen more than once but under ten times. This chain uses TRBV19 with TRBJ2-7, with a tentative D call TRBD2 (5 bases). Germline V gene data show CDR1 as LNHDA and CDR2 as SQIVND (reference sequence). The V end was cut by 5 bases, the J end by 3 bases, with 11 bases between. CDR3 length: 13 amino acids. Here the CDR3 reads CASSSLGFYEQYF. CDR3 sequence (DNA): TGTGCCAGTAGTTCACTAGGATTCTACGAGCAGTACTTC.

V is TRBV28 and J is TRBJ2-7; D unresolved. The V gene's germline CDR1 is MDHEN and CDR2 SYDVKM. The V and J ends lost 5 bases and 7 bases respectively, with 12 bases between them. The CDR3 length is 12 residues. The CDR3 sequence: CASSLQLREQYF. CDR3 in DNA: TGTGCCAGCAGTCTTCAGCTTCGGGAGCAGTACTTC.

The table lists this clone with a count of one. The rearrangement links TRBV19 to TRBJ1-5; 7 bases are a match to TRBD1. CDR1 is LNHDA, CDR2 SQIVND, per germline (reference sequence). Losses at the gene ends were 10 bases for V and 0 bases for J; bases not matched to a gene: 9. This CDR3 region has 15 residues. The chain's CDR3 is CATWDSQYSNQPQHF. The CDR3 DNA reads TGTGCCACCTGGGACAGTCAATATAGCAATCAGCCCCAGCATTTT.

This clone was seen many times. This chain links TRBV5-4 with TRBJ2-4; either TRBD1 or TRBD2 may fit D (6 bases each). The germline V gene encodes CDR1 SGHNT and CDR2 YYREEE (reference sequence). The CDR3 has 12 residues. The V end lost 9 bases, the J end lost 6 bases, and 13 bases lay between the germline ends. The CDR3, as DNA: TGTGCCATGAGGGGGGTAGGAAACATTCAGTACTTC. This sequence encodes CAMRGVGNIQYF.

This clone was picked up one time. The chain uses TRBV28 and TRBJ2-3; TRBD1 or TRBD2 may be the D gene (5 bases each). V shed 1 base and J shed 9 bases, with 8 bases lying between them. This CDR3 comprises 12 residues. Per germline, CDR1 MDHEN and CDR2 SYDVKM. CDR3 residues: CASSLYGATQYF. The CDR3, as DNA: TGTGCCAGCAGTTTATACGGGGCGACGCAGTATTTT. Full variable domain (outside the CDR3, taken from reference TRBV28 and TRBJ2-3): DVKVTQSSRYLVKRTGEKVFLECVQDMDHENMFWYRQDPGLGLRLIYFSYDVKMKEKGDIPEGYSVSREKKERFSLILESASTNQTSMYLCASSLYGATQYFGPGTRLTVL.

This clone was picked up a small number of times. The chain joins TRBV28 to TRBJ2-7; D tentatively reads TRBD1 or TRBD2 (5 bases each). Germline V gene lookup returns CDR1 MDHEN and CDR2 SYDVKM. Trimming removed 8 bases from V and 6 bases from J, with 20 bases in between. CDR3 length: 14 amino acids. The CDR3, as DNA: TGTGCCAGCCGCAACTCCGGGGCCCCGGGCGAGCAGTACTTC. Translating it yields CASRNSGAPGEQYF.

This clone has just a few counts. At the DNA level, this CDR3 is encoded by other sequences in the same sample as well. The rearrangement links TRBV11-2 to TRBJ2-5; D is uncertain. CDR3 length: 12 residues. Trimming shortened V by 3 bases and J by 4 bases, and 6 bases separated the two germline ends. Germline CDR1 SGHAT, CDR2 FQNNGV. CDR3 in amino acids: CASSLGLETQYF. The DNA for the CDR3 is TGTGCCAGCAGCTTGGGGTTAGAGACCCAGTACTTC. Full variable domain (remainder filled in from reference TRBV11-2 and TRBJ2-5): EAGVAQSPRYKIIEKRQSVAFWCNPISGHATLYWYQQILGQGPKLLIQFQNNGVVDDSQLPKDRFSAERLKGVDSTLKIQPAKLEDSAVYLCASSLGLETQYFGPGTRLLVL.

The V and J genes are TRBV18 and TRBJ1-4; possible D gene TRBD1, 5 bases. Germline assignment: CDR1 KGHSH and CDR2 LQKENI. This CDR3 has 14 residues. V was pared by 4 bases and J by 8 bases, with 14 bases between. Written as DNA, the CDR3 is TGTGCCAGCTCACGCCGCGCGGGGCAGGAAAAACTGTTTTTT. It yields the protein CASSRRAGQEKLFF.

V usage is TRBV28 and J usage is TRBJ2-1; 9 nucleotides agree with TRBD1. The CDR3 runs to 17 residues. V trimming: 5 bases; J trimming: 5 bases; junction bases outside the gene matches: 13. Germline V gene lookup returns CDR1 MDHEN and CDR2 SYDVKM. The CDR3 loop reads CASSLQTTGGRNNEQFF. The CDR3 DNA reads TGTGCCAGCAGTCTTCAAACGACAGGGGGGAGGAACAATGAGCAGTTCTTC.

This clone has just a few counts. V usage is TRBV7-2 and J usage is TRBJ2-1; maybe TRBD2 (5 bases). Germline CDR1 SGHTA, CDR2 FQGNSA. The CDR3 has 14 amino acids. V was trimmed by 1 base and J by 9 bases, leaving 13 bases between them. The CDR3, as DNA: TGTGCCAGCAGCTTAGTCAGCGGCGCTCGTGAGCAGTTCTTC. Residues: CASSLVSGAREQFF.

V usage is TRBV11-3 and J usage is TRBJ2-1; 8 bases align to TRBD2. Germline lookup yields CDR1 SGHNT and CDR2 YENEEA. The V gene end was trimmed by 5 bases and the J gene end by 8 bases; junction bases not matched to a gene: 11. This CDR3 is 15 amino acids long. CDR3 sequence reads: CASSPAAGGLHEQFF. The CDR3 bases are TGTGCCAGCAGCCCAGCCGCGGGAGGACTTCATGAGCAGTTCTTC.